The clone carrying this T cell receptor (beta chain) was seen only once. Its target is not known. Germline CDR1 reads SGHTA; CDR2 reads FQGNSA. The germline V and J ends were trimmed by 4 bases and 4 bases, with 20 bases remaining between them. The CDR3 runs 16 residues. The data were taken from a study of Tregs in tolerant kidney transplant recipients. General observations from the study: In tolerant patients, donor-specific Tregs outgrew total Tregs, suggesting antigen-driven expansion.

Here immunoSEQ multiplex PCR was the method, and the copy in TCRdb shows in-frame clones only, minus some. The repertoire holds roughly 80,000 clones, with roughly nine tenths as singletons. Recipients received nonmyeloablative bone marrow transplants from related graft donors, with transient mixed chimerism. Thawed PBMCs were FACS-sorted into unstimulated CD4+CD25+CD127- regulatory T cells, CD4+CD25- non-regulatory cells, CD4 and CD8 cells. The receptor comes from a human patient who received a combined kidney and bone marrow transplant. Some T cells may arise from the graft donor. Material: CD4+ T cells from blood (PBMCs), obtained 24 months after the transplant. The chain combines TRBV7-2 with TRBJ2-7; perhaps TRBD2 as D (5 bases). The CDR3 here is CASSSNARANLYEQYF. For the CDR3, the DNA is TGTGCCAGCAGCTCCAACGCGAGGGCCAATTTATACGAGCAGTACTTC.